This TCR beta chain was profiled in a study of OX40 agonist ivuxolimab in advanced cancers. Background on the whole study: Ivuxolimab, which targeted the costimulatory receptor OX40 (CD134), was an agonistic, fully human IgG2 monoclonal antibody. Intravenous ivuxolimab was administered to patients every 2 weeks at six dose levels: 0.01, 0.1, 0.3, 1.5, 3 and 10 mg/kg. The paper reports the monotherapy dose-escalation portion (N of about 52 patients) of the phase I ivuxolimab trial. Three dose-escalation patients achieved partial responses, one with hepatocellular carcinoma and two with cutaneous melanoma. Patients were allowed to have had prior anti-PD-1, anti-PD-L1 or anti-CTLA-4 therapy, and about 40% of the dose-escalation patients had been treated with checkpoint inhibitors. Of the roughly 51 patients in dose escalation, about 19 had hepatocellular carcinoma, some 15 had melanoma, 9 had renal cell carcinoma and 9 had head and neck cancer. In the dose-escalation cohort, approximately 82% of patients were male, and the mean age was roughly 60 years with a range of roughly 23 to 79. Peripheral TCRbeta sequencing was intended to test whether TCR sequence diversity was altered and clonal T-cell expansion was caused by ivuxolimab. What the work shows at the level of the full study, not this receptor alone: Low levels of normalized T-cell clonal expansion were also seen in some nonresponding patients. The antigen specificity of the peripheral T cells that underwent clonal expansion was not determined. At doses from 0.1 to 3.0 mg/kg, clonal expansion was seen in both CD4+ and CD8+ blood T cells between baseline and week 6. After ivuxolimab, more expanded clones were found on average in CD8+ T cells than in CD4+ T cells. In the 0.1-3.0 mg/kg groups, partial responders had among the lowest normalized peripheral clonal expansion, particularly in CD8+ T cells.

As concerns this clone: The antigen it recognizes is unknown. Base quality data are lacking; no much larger clone is found one base away.

CDR1 and CDR2 were assigned from the germline V gene as MGHRA and YSYEKL. The CDR3 numbers 16 residues from cysteine through phenylalanine. The DNA shown is the 48-base CDR3, in frame from base 1. V gives up 0 bases and J gives up 3 bases, and the segment between their germline ends measures 12 bases. To sequence the TCRbeta CDR3 region, genomic DNA was isolated from the sorted cells. TCRbeta CDR3 regions were sequenced using the immunoSEQ Assay. This immuneACCESS table, as held by TCRdb, lists in-frame sequences with V and J called but not all clones. Of the missing ones, under half trace to an unresolved V gene in checked studies; the others have no known cause. This sample lists under 80,000 clones; more than 85% were detected once. Clones ranked in the top ten supply 6.2% of the sample. Patients with a history of autoimmune disease or receiving systemic immunosuppression were excluded from the trial. In every dose cohort, peripheral blood was drawn for TCR sequencing at baseline, cycle 4 day 1, and cycle 7 day 1. The samples were drawn from a first-in-human, open-label, multicenter phase I dose-escalation trial of ivuxolimab. Adults with locally advanced or metastatic melanoma, renal cell carcinoma, hepatocellular carcinoma or head and neck squamous cell carcinoma were enrolled in the trial. Before TCR sequencing, CD4+ T cells and CD8+ T cells from peripheral blood were sorted into separate populations.

Sequenced here: CD4+ or CD8+ T cells sorted from blood, sampled in a trial of the OX40 agonist ivuxolimab. Rearrangement joined TRBV4-1 to TRBJ1-3, with the D gene not clear enough to name. The sequence was obtained from an adult with an advanced solid tumor such as melanoma, head and neck, liver or kidney cancer. The base sequence is TGCGCCAGCAGCCAAGAAATGGGATCGGGTGGAAACACCATATATTTT. It translates as CASSQEMGSGGNTIYF.